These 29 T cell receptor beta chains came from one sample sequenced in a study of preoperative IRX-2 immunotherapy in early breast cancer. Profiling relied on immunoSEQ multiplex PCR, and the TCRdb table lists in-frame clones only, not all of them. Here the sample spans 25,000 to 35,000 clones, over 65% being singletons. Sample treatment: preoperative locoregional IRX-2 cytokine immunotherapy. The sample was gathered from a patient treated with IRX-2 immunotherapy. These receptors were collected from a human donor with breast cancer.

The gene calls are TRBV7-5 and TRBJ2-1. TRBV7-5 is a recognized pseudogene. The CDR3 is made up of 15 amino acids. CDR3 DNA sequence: TGTGCCAGCAGCCAAGCCGGAATCTCCTACAATGAGCAGTTCTTC. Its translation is CASSQAGISYNEQFF.

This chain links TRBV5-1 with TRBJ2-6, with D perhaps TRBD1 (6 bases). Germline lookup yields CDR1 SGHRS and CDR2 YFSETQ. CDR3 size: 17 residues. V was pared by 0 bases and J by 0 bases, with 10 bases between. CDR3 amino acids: CASSLASDSSGANVLTF. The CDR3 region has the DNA TGCGCCAGCAGCTTGGCATCGGACAGCTCTGGGGCCAACGTCCTGACTTTC.

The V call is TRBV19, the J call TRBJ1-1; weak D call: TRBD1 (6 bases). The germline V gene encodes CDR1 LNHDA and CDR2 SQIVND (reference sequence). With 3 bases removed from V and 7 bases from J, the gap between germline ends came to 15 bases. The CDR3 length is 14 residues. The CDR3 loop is CASSIGGTMGEAFF. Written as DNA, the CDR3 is TGTGCCAGTAGTATTGGGGGCACTATGGGTGAAGCTTTCTTT. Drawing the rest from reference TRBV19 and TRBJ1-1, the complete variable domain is DGGITQSPKYLFRKEGQNVTLSCEQNLNHDAMYWYRQDPGQGLRLIYYSQIVNDFQKGDIAEGYSVSREKKESFPLTVTSAQKNPTAFYLCASSIGGTMGEAFFGQGTRLTVV.

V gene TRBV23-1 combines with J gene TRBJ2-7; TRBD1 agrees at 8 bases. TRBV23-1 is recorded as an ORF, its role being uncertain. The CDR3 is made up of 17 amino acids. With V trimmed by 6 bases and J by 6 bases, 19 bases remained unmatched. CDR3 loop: CASSQDLAATGAREQYF. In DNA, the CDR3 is TGCGCCAGCAGCCAAGATCTAGCCGCGACAGGGGCTCGCGAGCAGTACTTC.

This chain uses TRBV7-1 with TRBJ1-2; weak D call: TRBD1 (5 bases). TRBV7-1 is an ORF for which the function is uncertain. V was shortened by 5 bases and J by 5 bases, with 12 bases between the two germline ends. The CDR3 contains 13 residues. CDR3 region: CASSPRSGYGYTF. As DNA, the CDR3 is TGTGCCAGCAGCCCCAGGTCAGGGTATGGCTACACCTTC.

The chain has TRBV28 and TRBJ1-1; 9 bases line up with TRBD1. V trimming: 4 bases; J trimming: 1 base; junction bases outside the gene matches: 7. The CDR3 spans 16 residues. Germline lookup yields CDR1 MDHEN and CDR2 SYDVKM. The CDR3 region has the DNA TGTGCCAGCAGTTCAACAGGGGGCTGGTCGAACACTGAAGCTTTCTTT. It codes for CASSSTGGWSNTEAFF.

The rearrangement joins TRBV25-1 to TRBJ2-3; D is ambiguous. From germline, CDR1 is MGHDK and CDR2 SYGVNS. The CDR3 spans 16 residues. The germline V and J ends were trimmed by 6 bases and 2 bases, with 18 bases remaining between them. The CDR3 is CASSAPDVYLTDTQYF. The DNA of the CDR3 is TGTGCCAGCAGCGCCCCGGACGTGTACCTCACAGATACGCAGTATTTT.

The CDR3 DNA is TGTGCCAGCAGTTCCGACAGGAAGAATCAGCCCCAGCATTTT. The encoded protein is CASSSDRKNQPQHF. The chain couples TRBV9 to TRBJ1-5, with TRBD1 as a possible D gene (6 bases). The V gene lost 5 bases and the J gene lost 4 bases, with 13 bases spanning the gap. From germline, CDR1 is SGDLS and CDR2 YYNGEE. The CDR3 is 14 residues long. The variable domain in full, with the rest retrieved from reference TRBV9 and TRBJ1-5, is DSGVTQTPKHLITATGQRVTLRCSPRSGDLSVYWYQQSLDQGLQFLIQYYNGEERAKGNILERFSAQQFPDLHSELNLSSLELGDSALYFCASSSDRKNQPQHFGDGTRLSIL.

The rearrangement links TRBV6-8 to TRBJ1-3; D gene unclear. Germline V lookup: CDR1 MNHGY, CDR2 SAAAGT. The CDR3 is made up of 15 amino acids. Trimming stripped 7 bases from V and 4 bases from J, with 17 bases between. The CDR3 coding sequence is TGTGCCAGCATGTATTCCCCTCAATCCGGAAACACCATATATTTT. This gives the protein CASMYSPQSGNTIYF.

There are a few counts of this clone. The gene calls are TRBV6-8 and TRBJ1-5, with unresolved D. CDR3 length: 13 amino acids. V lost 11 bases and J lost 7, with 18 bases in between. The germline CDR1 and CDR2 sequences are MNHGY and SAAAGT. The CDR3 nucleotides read TGTGCCGGCCGGGGAGGGCAAGGGCAGCCCCAGCATTTT. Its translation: CAGRGGQGQPQHF.

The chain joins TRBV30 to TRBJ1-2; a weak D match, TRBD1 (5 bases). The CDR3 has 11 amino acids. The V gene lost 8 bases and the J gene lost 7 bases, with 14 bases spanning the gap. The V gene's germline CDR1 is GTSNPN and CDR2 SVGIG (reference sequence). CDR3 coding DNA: TGTGCCGGGTCCCCAGGGAGTGGCTACACCTTC. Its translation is CAGSPGSGYTF.

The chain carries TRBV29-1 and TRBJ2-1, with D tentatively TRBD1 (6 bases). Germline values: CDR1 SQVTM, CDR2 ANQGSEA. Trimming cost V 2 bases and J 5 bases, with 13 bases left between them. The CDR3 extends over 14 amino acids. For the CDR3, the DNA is TGCAGCGTTGAACGGCAGGGGCGCGACAATGAGCAGTTCTTC. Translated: CSVERQGRDNEQFF.

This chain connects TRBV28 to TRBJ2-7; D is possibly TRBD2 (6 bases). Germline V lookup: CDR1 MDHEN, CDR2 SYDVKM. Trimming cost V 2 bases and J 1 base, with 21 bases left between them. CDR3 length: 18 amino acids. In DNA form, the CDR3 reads TGTGCCAGCAGTTTACTTATTTTTGGGGGACTGGTTTCCTACGAGCAGTACTTC. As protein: CASSLLIFGGLVSYEQYF.

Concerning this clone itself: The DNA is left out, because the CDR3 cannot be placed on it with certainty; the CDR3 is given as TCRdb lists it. This CDR3 is CASSHGSVRSIF. The rearrangement links TRBV14 to TRBJ2-3. CDR1 is SGHDN, CDR2 FVKESK, per germline. The CDR3 numbers 12 amino acids, ends counted.

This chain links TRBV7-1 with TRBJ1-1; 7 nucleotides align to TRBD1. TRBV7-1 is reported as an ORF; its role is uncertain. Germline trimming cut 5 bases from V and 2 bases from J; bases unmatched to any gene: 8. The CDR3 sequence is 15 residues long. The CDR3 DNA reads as TGTGCCAGCAGCATACTGACAGGGACCAACACTGAAGCTTTCTTT. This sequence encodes CASSILTGTNTEAFF.

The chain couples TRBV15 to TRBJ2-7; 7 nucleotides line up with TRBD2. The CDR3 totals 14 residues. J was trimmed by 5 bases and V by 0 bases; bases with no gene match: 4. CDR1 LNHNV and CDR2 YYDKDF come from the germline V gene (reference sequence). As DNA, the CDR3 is TGTGCCACCAGCAGAGAGGGAGGGCAGAACGAGCAGTACTTC. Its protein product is CATSREGGQNEQYF.

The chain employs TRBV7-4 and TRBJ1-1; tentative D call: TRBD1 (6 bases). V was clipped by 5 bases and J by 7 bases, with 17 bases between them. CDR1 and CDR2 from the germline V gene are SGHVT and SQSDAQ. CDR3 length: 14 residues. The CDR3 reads CASSPPGGAREAFF. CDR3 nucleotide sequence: TGTGCCAGCAGCCCCCCGGGGGGGGCCCGTGAAGCTTTCTTT.

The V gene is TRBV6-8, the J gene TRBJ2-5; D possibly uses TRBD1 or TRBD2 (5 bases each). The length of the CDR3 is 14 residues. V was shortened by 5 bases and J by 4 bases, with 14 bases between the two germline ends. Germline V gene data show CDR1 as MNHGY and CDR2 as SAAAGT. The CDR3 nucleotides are TGTGCCAGCAGTGCGTTGGGGGTTGGAGAGACCCAGTACTTC. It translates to CASSALGVGETQYF.

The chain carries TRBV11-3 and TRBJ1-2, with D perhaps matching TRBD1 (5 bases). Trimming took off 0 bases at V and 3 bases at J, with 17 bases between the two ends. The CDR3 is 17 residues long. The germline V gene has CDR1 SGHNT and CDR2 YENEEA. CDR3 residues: CASSLDQYYRNHYGYTF. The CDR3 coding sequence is TGTGCCAGCAGCTTAGATCAATATTACAGGAACCACTATGGCTACACCTTC.

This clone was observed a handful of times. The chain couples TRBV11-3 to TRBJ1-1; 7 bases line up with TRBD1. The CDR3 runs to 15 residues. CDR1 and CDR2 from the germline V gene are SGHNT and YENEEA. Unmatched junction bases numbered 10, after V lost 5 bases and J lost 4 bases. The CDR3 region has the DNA TGTGCCAGCAGCAAACGACAGGGTAGGGCCACTGAAGCTTTCTTT. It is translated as CASSKRQGRATEAFF.

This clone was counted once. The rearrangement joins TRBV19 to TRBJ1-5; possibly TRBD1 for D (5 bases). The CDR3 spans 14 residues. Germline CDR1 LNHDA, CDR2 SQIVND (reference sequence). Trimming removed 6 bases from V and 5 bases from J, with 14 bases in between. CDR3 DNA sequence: TGTGCCAGTAGCCTCCAGGGATACTATCAGCCCCAGCATTTT. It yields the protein CASSLQGYYQPQHF. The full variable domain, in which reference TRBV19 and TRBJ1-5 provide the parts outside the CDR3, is DGGITQSPKYLFRKEGQNVTLSCEQNLNHDAMYWYRQDPGQGLRLIYYSQIVNDFQKGDIAEGYSVSREKKESFPLTVTSAQKNPTAFYLCASSLQGYYQPQHFGDGTRLSIL.

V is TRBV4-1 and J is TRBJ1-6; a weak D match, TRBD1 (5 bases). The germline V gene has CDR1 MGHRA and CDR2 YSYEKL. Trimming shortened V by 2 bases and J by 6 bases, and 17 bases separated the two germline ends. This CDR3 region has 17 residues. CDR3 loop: CASSQIPRGMGNSPLHF. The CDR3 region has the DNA TGCGCCAGCAGCCAAATCCCTCGGGGGATGGGTAATTCACCCCTCCACTTT.

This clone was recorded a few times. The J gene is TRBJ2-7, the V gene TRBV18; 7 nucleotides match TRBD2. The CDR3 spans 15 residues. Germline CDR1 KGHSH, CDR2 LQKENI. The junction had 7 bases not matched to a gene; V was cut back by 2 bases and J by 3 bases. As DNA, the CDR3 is TGTGCCAGCTCACCAAATACGACTAGCCTCTACGAGCAGTACTTC. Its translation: CASSPNTTSLYEQYF.

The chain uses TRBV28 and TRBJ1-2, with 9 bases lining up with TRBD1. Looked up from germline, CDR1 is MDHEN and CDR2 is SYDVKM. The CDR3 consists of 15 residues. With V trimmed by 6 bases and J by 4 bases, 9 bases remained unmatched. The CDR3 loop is CASRDITGGIYGYTF. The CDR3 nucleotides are TGTGCCAGCAGGGACATTACAGGGGGCATCTATGGCTACACCTTC.

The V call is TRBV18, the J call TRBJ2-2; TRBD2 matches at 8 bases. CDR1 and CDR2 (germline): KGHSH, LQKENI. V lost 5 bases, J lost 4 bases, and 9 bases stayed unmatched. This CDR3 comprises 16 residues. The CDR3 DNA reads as TGTGCCAGCTCAACCCGAGCGGGAGCAGGCACCGGGGAGCTGTTTTTT. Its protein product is CASSTRAGAGTGELFF.

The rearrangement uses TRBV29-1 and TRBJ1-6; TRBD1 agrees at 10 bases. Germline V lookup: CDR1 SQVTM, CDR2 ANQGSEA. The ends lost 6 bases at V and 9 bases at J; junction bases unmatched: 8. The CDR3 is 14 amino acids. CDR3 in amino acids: CSVRDRGITSPLHF. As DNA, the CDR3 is TGCAGCGTCAGGGACAGGGGTATTACTTCACCCCTCCACTTT.

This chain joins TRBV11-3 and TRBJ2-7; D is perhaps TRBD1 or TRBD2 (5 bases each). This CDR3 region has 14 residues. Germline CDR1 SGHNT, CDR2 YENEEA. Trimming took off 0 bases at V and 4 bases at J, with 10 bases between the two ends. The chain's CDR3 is CASSLERGGYEQYF. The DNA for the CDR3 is TGTGCCAGCAGCTTAGAAAGGGGCGGGTACGAGCAGTACTTC.

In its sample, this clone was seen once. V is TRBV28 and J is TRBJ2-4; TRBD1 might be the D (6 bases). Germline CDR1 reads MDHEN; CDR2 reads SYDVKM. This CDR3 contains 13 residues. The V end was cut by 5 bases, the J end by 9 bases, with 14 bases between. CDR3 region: CASSGTGFVIQYF. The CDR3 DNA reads TGTGCCAGCAGTGGAACAGGGTTTGTCATTCAGTACTTC.

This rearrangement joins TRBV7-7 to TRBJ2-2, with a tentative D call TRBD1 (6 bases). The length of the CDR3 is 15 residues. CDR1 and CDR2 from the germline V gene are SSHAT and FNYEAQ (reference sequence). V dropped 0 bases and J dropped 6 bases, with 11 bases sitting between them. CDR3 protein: CASSLATTGSGELFF. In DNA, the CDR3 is TGTGCCAGCAGCTTAGCGACTACAGGGTCCGGGGAGCTGTTTTTT.